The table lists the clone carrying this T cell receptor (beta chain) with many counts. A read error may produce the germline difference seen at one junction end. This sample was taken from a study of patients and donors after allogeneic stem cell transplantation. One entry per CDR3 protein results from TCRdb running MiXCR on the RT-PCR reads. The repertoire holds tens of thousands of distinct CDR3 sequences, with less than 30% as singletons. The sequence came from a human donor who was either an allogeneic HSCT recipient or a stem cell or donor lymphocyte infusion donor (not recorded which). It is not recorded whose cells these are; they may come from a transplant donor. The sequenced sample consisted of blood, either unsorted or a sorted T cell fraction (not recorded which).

The CDR3 DNA reads TGTGCTAGCAGCTTAAATCGGGTAGGGGATCAGCCCCAGCATTTT. Translation gives CASSLNRVGDQPQHF. The rearrangement uses TRBV7-7 and TRBJ1-5; D might be TRBD1 (5 bases). This CDR3 is built from 15 residues. The germline V gene encodes CDR1 SSHAT and CDR2 FNYEAQ (reference sequence).